This T cell receptor (beta chain) was observed in a study of vaccination effects on CD4 cells after COVID-19. Background on the study: Samples collected post-vaccine were obtained a median of 72 days after the second dose.

With regard to this clone: Its antigen is still unknown.

Assay: immunoSEQ multiplex PCR; the TCRdb copy retains only in-frame clones and omits some. Of 70,000 to 85,000 clones listed, about 81% are singletons. V lost 7 bases to trimming and J lost 0 bases; unmatched junction nucleotides: 12. CDR3 length equals 16 residues. Germline V gene sequence: CDR1 MDHEN, CDR2 SYDVKM. After expansion with viral peptide pools in the ViraFEST assay, antigen-specific CD4+ T cells were sequenced. Following 10 days of culture, CD4+ T cells were isolated. BNT162b2 vaccine or mRNA-1273 vaccine was given to participants in two doses. Previously uninfected by SARS-CoV-2, the vaccine recipients also showed negative nucleocapsid antibodies. Some 2 million PBMC were seeded per well and grown in the presence of roughly 10 IU/ml IL-2 and around 11 ug/ml peptides. In the cultures, half the medium was exchanged for IL-2 medium on days 3 and 7.

This sample comprised CD4+ T cells from PBMCs cultured with HCoV-229E spike peptides, obtained after COVID-19 vaccination. The chain carries TRBV28 and TRBJ2-7, with 7 nucleotides matching TRBD1. The TCR comes from a human donor who received a COVID-19 vaccine. This chain's CDR3 is CASTPFGTANSYEQYV. For the CDR3, the DNA is TGTGCCAGCACCCCCTTCGGGACAGCCAACTCCTACGAGCAGTACGTC.